This T cell receptor beta chain was identified in a study of blood T cell repertoires in COVID-19. Study-level background: COVID-19 samples from acute and convalescent phases originated in the United States, Italy and Spain. From T cells, B-cell-depleted T cells, or PBMCs came the material, which was cDNA or gDNA.

Trimming took off 7 bases at V and 2 bases at J, with 14 bases between the two ends. This CDR3 comprises 14 residues. CDR1 SGHVS and CDR2 FQNEAQ come from the germline V gene. TCRdb keeps only in-frame clones here, not all; method: immunoSEQ multiplex PCR. The table records 150,000 to 200,000 clones, roughly 83% of them present only once. The clonotype originates from a woman aged 80 or over with active or convalescent COVID-19. The gene calls are TRBV7-8 and TRBJ2-5, with D perhaps matching TRBD1 (6 bases). Material: peripheral blood. The DNA of the CDR3 is TGTGCCAGCACCTTGACAGGATCACAAGAGACCCAGTACTTC. Protein product: CASTLTGSQETQYF.